These T cell receptor beta chains were read from a single sample in a study of blood T cell repertoires in COVID-19. Sequenced by immunoSEQ multiplex PCR; TCRdb stores in-frame clones only, minus some. The data contain about 140,000 clones, 80% to 90% of them singletons. The sample consisted of peripheral blood. These receptors were obtained from a woman between 50 and 59 years old with acute or convalescent COVID-19. Both conserved end residues are part of each CDR3. Fields, in order: clone size, D gene, J gene, V gene, CDR3 protein, CDR3 DNA. A D gene is named only where the DNA matches it firmly. Size tells how often a clone was seen (once, few, many) or the class of an expanded clone, and some rows leave it out.

few | TRBD1 | TRBJ1-2 | TRBV2 | CASRGQGLEGYTF | TGTGCCAGCAGAGGACAGGGGTTGGAGGGCTACACCTTC
- | TRBD1 | TRBJ1-1 | TRBV5-4 | CASSWTGTGSYGTEAFF | TGTGCCAGCAGCTGGACCGGGACAGGGAGTTATGGTACTGAAGCTTTCTTT
- | TRBD1 | TRBJ2-2 | TRBV24-1 | CATSDLGQVNTGELFF | TGTGCCACCAGTGATTTGGGACAGGTGAACACCGGGGAGCTGTTTTTT
few | TRBD2 | TRBJ2-3 | TRBV15 | CATSHRTSADTQYF | TGTGCCACCAGTCACCGGACTAGCGCAGATACGCAGTATTTT
- | TRBD1 | TRBJ1-5 | TRBV19 | CASSIYGQGSSFRPQHF | TGTGCCAGTAGTATATACGGACAGGGGTCTAGTTTTCGGCCCCAGCATTTT
- | - | TRBJ2-5 | TRBV4-2 | CASSQMAEQETQYF | TGTGCCAGCAGCCAGATGGCGGAGCAAGAGACCCAGTACTTC
- | - | TRBJ1-2 | TRBV5-1 | CASSFEPQAGYGYTF | TGCGCCAGCAGCTTCGAACCTCAGGCGGGGTATGGCTACACCTTC
- | - | TRBJ1-1 | TRBV5-1 | CASSEAVKGTEAFF | TGCGCCAGCAGCGAAGCGGTAAAGGGCACTGAAGCTTTCTTT
- | TRBD2 | TRBJ2-7 | TRBV7-6 | CASSPAGTSGYEQYF | TGTGCCAGCAGCCCAGCGGGGACTAGCGGCTACGAGCAGTACTTC
- | - | TRBJ2-2 | TRBV2 | CASRLTGRYTGELFF | TGTGCCAGCAGACTGACAGGGAGGTACACCGGGGAGCTGTTTTTT
- | - | TRBJ1-2 | TRBV7-9 | CASSLLGSDGYTF | TGTGCCAGCAGCTTATTGGGGAGTGATGGCTACACCTTC
- | - | TRBJ1-1 | TRBV30 | CAWSVAYNTEAFF | TGTGCCTGGAGTGTAGCGTATAACACTGAAGCTTTCTTT
- | - | TRBJ1-2 | TRBV7-3 | CASSLLPGGLTSNYGYTF | TGTGCCAGCAGCTTATTACCGGGCGGACTGACTTCAAACTATGGCTACACCTTC
- | - | TRBJ2-7 | TRBV7-3 | CASSLGDGHYEQYF | TGTGCCAGCAGCTTAGGAGACGGCCACTACGAGCAGTACTTC
- | - | TRBJ1-1 | TRBV5-1 | CASSFPTGQAFF | TGCGCCAGCAGCTTCCCGACAGGACAAGCTTTCTTT
- | - | TRBJ1-1 | TRBV6-4 | CASRAITGGEAFF | TGTGCCAGCAGAGCCATAACCGGAGGTGAAGCTTTCTTT
- | TRBD1 | TRBJ1-2 | TRBV4-1 | CASSQDFSTGTVYGYTF | TGCGCCAGCAGCCAAGATTTTTCGACGGGGACAGTCTATGGCTACACCTTC
- | TRBD1 | TRBJ1-6 | TRBV7-9 | CASSASGTASSYNSPLHF | TGTGCCAGCAGCGCGTCCGGGACAGCTAGCTCCTATAATTCACCCCTCCACTTT
- | TRBD2 | TRBJ2-3 | TRBV3-1/TRBV3-2 | CASSQEWASGSPTDTQYF | TGTGCCAGCAGCCAAGAATGGGCTAGCGGGTCCCCCACAGATACGCAGTATTTT
- | - | TRBJ2-1 | TRBV7-7 | CASSLGLYNEQFF | TGTGCTAGCAGCCTAGGGCTGTACAATGAGCAGTTCTTC
- | - | TRBJ1-4 | TRBV5-8 | CASSFGGYSLATNEKLFF | TGTGCCAGCAGCTTCGGGGGTTACTCCCTCGCAACTAATGAAAAACTGTTTTTT
few | - | TRBJ2-7 | TRBV10-3 | CAISGIARGYEQYF | TGTGCCATCAGCGGGATAGCGAGAGGCTACGAGCAGTACTTC
- | - | TRBJ1-2 | TRBV29-1 | CSVEDQGRGYTF | TGCAGCGTTGAAGATCAGGGCAGGGGCTACACCTTC
- | - | TRBJ2-1 | TRBV5-1 | CASTPTLDVGANNEQFF | TGCGCCAGCACCCCTACCCTCGACGTGGGGGCTAACAATGAGCAGTTCTTC
- | - | TRBJ1-6 | TRBV5-4 | CASSLEGRNSPLHF | TGTGCCAGCAGCTTGGAGGGGCGTAATTCACCCCTCCACTTT
- | TRBD1 | TRBJ1-6 | TRBV6-5 | CASSYKDRESLHF | TGTGCCAGCAGTTATAAGGACAGGGAATCCCTCCACTTT
- | - | TRBJ2-1 | TRBV19 | CASSIGGRGRNEQFF | TGTGCCAGTAGTATAGGAGGCCGGGGAAGGAATGAGCAGTTCTTC
- | TRBD2 | TRBJ2-1 | TRBV7-3 | CASSPSGSSYNEQFF | TGTGCCAGCAGCCCCAGCGGGAGCTCCTACAATGAGCAGTTCTTC
- | - | TRBJ1-2 | TRBV6-5 | CASSYEGRGYTF | TGTGCCAGCAGTTACGAGGGTCGGGGCTACACCTTC
- | TRBD1 | TRBJ2-7 | TRBV27 | CASSLTGAYEQYF | TGTGCCAGCAGTTTAACAGGGGCCTACGAGCAGTACTTC
- | - | TRBJ2-7 | TRBV5-6 | CASSGQGGRNEQYF | TGTGCCAGCAGCGGGCAGGGGGGTCGCAACGAGCAGTACTTC
- | TRBD1 | TRBJ1-2 | TRBV23-1 | CASEKTAGQGANGYTF | TGCGCCAGCGAAAAGACCGCGGGACAGGGGGCGAATGGCTACACCTTC
- | - | TRBJ1-2 | TRBV28 | CASSSRRQQGLYGYTF | TGTGCCAGCAGTTCACGGAGGCAGCAAGGGCTCTATGGCTACACCTTC
- | TRBD2 | TRBJ2-3 | TRBV19 | CASSPGLAIADTQYF | TGTGCCAGTAGTCCGGGACTAGCGATTGCAGATACGCAGTATTTT
- | TRBD1 | TRBJ1-5 | TRBV27 | CASADRASNQPQHF | TGTGCCAGCGCAGACAGGGCGAGCAATCAGCCCCAGCATTTT
- | - | TRBJ2-7 | TRBV9 | CASSASAPHSAGLTTRFYEQYF | TGTGCCAGCAGCGCCAGTGCCCCCCATAGTGCAGGATTAACCACCCGATTCTACGAGCAGTACTTC
few | - | TRBJ1-4 | TRBV29-1 | CSVSPGTTNEKLFF | TGCAGCGTTTCGCCCGGGACAACTAATGAAAAACTGTTTTTT
- | TRBD1 | TRBJ1-1 | TRBV10-1 | CASSDPGTGPEAFF | TGCGCCAGCAGTGACCCCGGGACAGGGCCTGAAGCTTTCTTT
- | TRBD1 | TRBJ1-2 | TRBV2 | CASSALDRATYGYTF | TGTGCCAGCAGTGCCCTGGACAGGGCGACCTATGGCTACACCTTC
- | TRBD2 | TRBJ2-1 | TRBV5-1 | CASSLGSGGYNEQFF | TGCGCCAGCAGCTTGGGTAGCGGGGGTTACAATGAGCAGTTCTTC
- | - | TRBJ2-1 | TRBV3-1/TRBV3-2 | CASSQDQLAYNEQFF | TGTGCCAGCAGCCAAGATCAACTAGCCTACAATGAGCAGTTCTTC
- | TRBD2 | TRBJ2-3 | TRBV19 | CASSISASGTDTQYF | TGTGCCAGTAGTATTTCGGCTAGCGGGACAGATACGCAGTATTTT
- | TRBD1 | TRBJ1-1 | TRBV6-1 | CASSEGARGLTEAFF | TGTGCCAGCAGTGAAGGGGCAAGGGGGCTGACTGAAGCTTTCTTT
- | - | TRBJ1-2 | TRBV30 | CACPTRVNYGYTF | TGTGCCTGCCCGACCAGGGTTAACTATGGCTACACCTTC
once | - | TRBJ2-5 | TRBV7-2 | CASSLVAGMSGLETQYF | TGTGCCAGCAGCTTAGTTGCAGGGATGAGTGGGTTGGAGACCCAGTACTTC
- | - | TRBJ2-2 | TRBV5-1 | CASSLSLSTGELFF | TGCGCCAGCAGCTTGTCACTATCCACCGGGGAGCTGTTTTTT
- | TRBD2 | TRBJ2-2 | TRBV10-3 | CAIRGAGGPSNTGELFF | TGTGCCATCAGAGGAGCGGGGGGGCCATCGAACACCGGGGAGCTGTTTTTT
- | - | TRBJ2-7 | TRBV4-2 | CASSQDVSSGFYEQYF | TGTGCCAGCAGCCAAGATGTGAGTAGCGGATTCTACGAGCAGTACTTC
- | TRBD2 | TRBJ2-1 | TRBV7-7 | CASSFAVAGGPDEQFF | TGTGCTAGCAGCTTCGCCGTAGCGGGAGGGCCGGATGAGCAGTTCTTC